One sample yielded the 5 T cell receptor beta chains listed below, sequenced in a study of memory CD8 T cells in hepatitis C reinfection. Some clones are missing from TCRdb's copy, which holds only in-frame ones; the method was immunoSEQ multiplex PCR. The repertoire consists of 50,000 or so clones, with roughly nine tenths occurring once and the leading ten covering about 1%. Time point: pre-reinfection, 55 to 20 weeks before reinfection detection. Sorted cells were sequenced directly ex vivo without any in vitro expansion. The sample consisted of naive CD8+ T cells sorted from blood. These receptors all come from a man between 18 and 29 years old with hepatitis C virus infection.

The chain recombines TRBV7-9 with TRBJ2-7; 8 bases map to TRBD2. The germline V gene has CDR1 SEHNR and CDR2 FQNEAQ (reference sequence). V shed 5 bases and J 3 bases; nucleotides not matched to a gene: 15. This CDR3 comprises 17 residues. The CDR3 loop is CASSPPGGERERYEQYF. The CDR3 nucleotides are TGTGCCAGCAGCCCCCCCGGGGGGGAGCGGGAGCGCTACGAGCAGTACTTC.

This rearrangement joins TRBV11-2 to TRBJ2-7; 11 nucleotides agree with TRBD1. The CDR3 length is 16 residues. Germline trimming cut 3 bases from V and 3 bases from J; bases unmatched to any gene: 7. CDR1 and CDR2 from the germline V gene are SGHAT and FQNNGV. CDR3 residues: CASSFTPGQGDYEQYF. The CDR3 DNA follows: TGTGCCAGCAGCTTCACTCCGGGACAGGGGGACTACGAGCAGTACTTC.

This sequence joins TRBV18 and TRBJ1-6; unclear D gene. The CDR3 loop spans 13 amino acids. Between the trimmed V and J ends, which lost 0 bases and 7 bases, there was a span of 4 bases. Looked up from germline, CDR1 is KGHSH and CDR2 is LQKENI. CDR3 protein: CASSPPENSPLHF. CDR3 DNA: TGTGCCAGCTCACCACCGGAGAATTCACCCCTCCACTTT.

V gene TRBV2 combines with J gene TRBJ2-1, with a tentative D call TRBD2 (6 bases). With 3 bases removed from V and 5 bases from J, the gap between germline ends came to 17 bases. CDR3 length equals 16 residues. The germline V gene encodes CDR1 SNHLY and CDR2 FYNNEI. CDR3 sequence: CASSDAGTGSNNEQFF. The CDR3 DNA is TGTGCCAGCAGTGATGCCGGGACTGGATCTAACAATGAGCAGTTCTTC.

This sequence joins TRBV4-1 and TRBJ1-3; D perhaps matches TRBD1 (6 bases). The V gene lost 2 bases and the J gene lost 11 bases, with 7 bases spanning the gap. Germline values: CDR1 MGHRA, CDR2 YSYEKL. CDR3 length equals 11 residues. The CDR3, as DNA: TGCGCCAGCAGCCAAACAGGGTCCATATATTTT. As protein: CASSQTGSIYF.